Below, 32 T cell receptor beta chains from the same sample are listed, as sequenced in a study of shared clonotypes between healthy human individuals (dated by TCRdb to about 2020). Libraries were built with the immunoSEQ multiplex PCR assay. What TCRdb holds here is the immuneACCESS table cut down to in-frame rearrangements. Part of the clones is not present; checked against another copy, under half of the missing clones reflect an unresolved V gene, and the others are unexplained. The sample table shows roughly 2,300,000 clones, and roughly 92% are seen once. The ten largest clones take up approximately 0.4% of the sample. What was sequenced was naive CD4+ T cells from PBMCs. According to the study, the label for this sample's cell subset or site signals: CD45RA+ positively selected. The source of these receptors is a young man in good health. Some clones in this sample may be carry-over from other donors' samples.

The rearrangement uses TRBV4-1 and TRBJ2-7; no firm D call. Trimming left V 0 bases short and J 2 bases short, with 17 bases between. Per the germline V gene, CDR1 is MGHRA and CDR2 is YSYEKL. This CDR3 has 17 residues. The CDR3 bases are TGCGCCAGCAGCCAAGAAAATCTCGGGCGGTTTACCTACGAGCAGTACTTC. Protein product: CASSQENLGRFTYEQYF.

V usage is TRBV6-1 and J usage is TRBJ1-1; perhaps TRBD1 as D (6 bases). V was trimmed by 6 bases and J by 6 bases, leaving 11 bases between them. The CDR3 covers 12 residues. Germline CDR1 and CDR2: MNHNS and SASEGT. The CDR3 coding sequence is TGTGCCAGCAGGCGGACAGAAGCTGAAGCTTTCTTT. Translating it yields CASRRTEAEAFF.

The rearrangement joins TRBV7-2 to TRBJ2-5; no clear D. The CDR3 contains 15 residues. CDR1 SGHTA and CDR2 FQGNSA come from the germline V gene. V lost 3 bases and J 1 base, leaving 12 bases between the germline ends. Written as DNA, the CDR3 is TGTGCCAGCAGCTTCTCTCGTGGCTCCCAAGAGACCCAGTACTTC. Translated: CASSFSRGSQETQYF.

As concerns this clone: Within the sample, other DNA sequences also encode this same CDR3. The chain combines TRBV9 with TRBJ2-3, with 9 bases lining up with TRBD1. From germline, CDR1 is SGDLS and CDR2 YYNGEE. The CDR3 runs to 15 residues. J was trimmed by 3 bases and V by 2 bases; bases with no gene match: 4. CDR3 DNA: TGTGCCAGCAGCGTGGTCGGACAGGGGACAGATACGCAGTATTTT. Encoded protein: CASSVVGQGTDTQYF.

This chain links TRBV28 with TRBJ2-7, with 11 bases identical to TRBD2. This CDR3 has 14 residues. The germline CDR1 and CDR2 sequences are MDHEN and SYDVKM. The trim removed 6 bases at V and 6 bases at J, leaving 7 bases unmatched. CDR3 sequence reads: CASSVLAGVSEQYF. DNA of the CDR3: TGTGCCAGCAGCGTACTAGCGGGAGTGTCCGAGCAGTACTTC.

This clone was counted a single time. The chain is built from TRBV5-1 and TRBJ1-1; 9 bases are shared with TRBD1. The CDR3 has 15 residues. Trimming cost V 6 bases and J 4 bases; bases outside gene matches: 10. Germline loops: CDR1 SGHRS, CDR2 YFSETQ. The CDR3 coding sequence is TGCGCCAGCAAGCCTCGGACAGGGGATGGCACTGAAGCTTTCTTT. Its protein is CASKPRTGDGTEAFF. Filled out from reference TRBV5-1 and TRBJ1-1, the complete variable domain reads KAGVTQTPRYLIKTRGQQVTLSCSPISGHRSVSWYQQTPGQGLQFLFEYFSETQRNKGNFPGRFSGRQFSNSRSEMNVSTLELGDSALYLCASKPRTGDGTEAFFGQGTRLTVV.

J is TRBJ2-2 and V is TRBV7-3; D gene unclear. Germline V gene lookup returns CDR1 SGHTA and CDR2 FQGTGA. The CDR3 is 12 amino acids. V lost 5 bases and J 7 bases, leaving 8 bases between the germline ends. The CDR3 DNA reads TGTGCCAGCAGCCCCCGCCTCGGGGAGCTGTTTTTT. Translating it yields CASSPRLGELFF.

The V gene is TRBV11-1, the J gene TRBJ1-1; D is unresolved. Trimming cost V 5 bases and J 1 base, with 8 bases left between them. CDR3 length: 13 residues. Looked up from germline, CDR1 is SGHAT and CDR2 is FQDESV (reference sequence). CDR3 in amino acids: CASSIQENTEAFF. CDR3 DNA sequence: TGTGCCAGCAGCATTCAGGAGAACACTGAAGCTTTCTTT.

V and J are TRBV7-6 and TRBJ2-6; 10 nucleotides agree with TRBD1. J gave up 4 bases and V 5 bases, and 5 bases lay outside the gene matches. The CDR3 totals 16 residues. Per the germline V gene, CDR1 is SGHVS and CDR2 is FNYEAQ. CDR3 sequence: CASSRQGARGANVLTF. CDR3 DNA sequence: TGTGCCAGCAGCCGACAGGGGGCTAGGGGGGCCAACGTCCTGACTTTC.

The CDR3 DNA reads as TGTGCCAGCAGCTTGAAAGCCTTCACAGATACGCAGTATTTT. This translates into CASSLKAFTDTQYF. V gene TRBV5-4 combines with J gene TRBJ2-3, with D unclear. V was shortened by 1 base and J by 2 bases, with 8 bases between the two germline ends. The V gene's germline CDR1 is SGHNT and CDR2 YYREEE (reference sequence). The CDR3 is 14 amino acids.

This clone was recorded only once. Other DNA variants within this sample encode the same CDR3. The J gene is TRBJ2-3, the V gene TRBV29-1; D is possibly TRBD2 (6 bases). The CDR3 covers 13 residues. With 1 base removed from V and 1 base from J, the gap between germline ends came to 6 bases. Looked up from germline, CDR1 is SQVTM and CDR2 is ANQGSEA. The CDR3 DNA reads as TGCAGCGTTGAAGCGGGGGGCACAGATACGCAGTATTTT. Residues: CSVEAGGTDTQYF.

This chain uses TRBV27 with TRBJ2-7; D not certain. The CDR3 length is 14 residues. Germline loops: CDR1 MNHEY, CDR2 SMNVEV (reference sequence). V lost 5 bases and J lost 2, with 13 bases in between. The CDR3 DNA sequence: TGTGCCAGCAGTGTCATGAGTGGCCCCTACGAGCAGTACTTC. Its translation: CASSVMSGPYEQYF.

The rearrangement uses TRBV5-1 and TRBJ2-3; D perhaps matches TRBD2 (5 bases). CDR1 and CDR2 from the germline V gene are SGHRS and YFSETQ. The germline V and J ends were trimmed by 0 bases and 1 base, with 9 bases remaining between them. There are 15 residues in the CDR3. CDR3 in DNA: TGCGCCAGCAGCTTGGCCGGTAGCGGCACAGATACGCAGTATTTT. Its translation is CASSLAGSGTDTQYF. Filled out from reference TRBV5-1 and TRBJ2-3, the complete variable domain reads KAGVTQTPRYLIKTRGQQVTLSCSPISGHRSVSWYQQTPGQGLQFLFEYFSETQRNKGNFPGRFSGRQFSNSRSEMNVSTLELGDSALYLCASSLAGSGTDTQYFGPGTRLTVL.

The chain carries TRBV12-5 and TRBJ2-2; D is ambiguous. The V end was cut by 7 bases, the J end by 15 bases, with 9 bases between. Germline V lookup: CDR1 LGHNT, CDR2 FRNRAP. The CDR3 has 9 residues. CDR3 sequence reads: CASEWGVFF. The CDR3 nucleotides are TGTGCTAGTGAATGGGGTGTGTTTTTT.

This clone was recorded once. The rearrangement joins TRBV28 to TRBJ2-5; tentatively, D is TRBD2 (5 bases). This CDR3 is 14 amino acids long. Trimming shortened V by 6 bases and J by 1 base, and 12 bases separated the two germline ends. Germline loops: CDR1 MDHEN, CDR2 SYDVKM. The CDR3, as DNA: TGTGCCAGCAGCCAGGCGGACTTCCAAGAGACCCAGTACTTC. Its protein is CASSQADFQETQYF.

The rearrangement uses TRBV5-6 and TRBJ1-4, with 10 bases identical to TRBD1. V lost 4 bases and J lost 4; bases outside the gene matches: 4. Germline CDR1 and CDR2: SGHDT and YYEEEE. This CDR3 region has 15 residues. The CDR3 protein is CASSQGTGDNEKLFF. CDR3 DNA sequence: TGTGCCAGCAGCCAAGGGACAGGGGATAATGAAAAACTGTTTTTT.

Regarding this clone: The identical CDR3 is also encoded by other nucleotide sequences in the sample. This chain links TRBV5-1 with TRBJ2-3; D remains unclear. With 0 bases removed from V and 4 bases from J, the gap between germline ends came to 6 bases. Germline CDR1 is SGHRS and CDR2 is YFSETQ. CDR3 length: 13 amino acids. CDR3 loop: CASSLVPADTQYF. The CDR3 DNA is TGCGCCAGCAGCTTGGTCCCCGCAGATACGCAGTATTTT.

This chain uses TRBV6-6 with TRBJ1-2; the D is unclear. The CDR3 sequence is 14 residues long. CDR1 and CDR2 (germline): MNHNY, SVGAGI (reference sequence). V dropped 7 bases and J dropped 2 bases, with 14 bases sitting between them. In DNA form, the CDR3 reads TGTGCCAGCACAGACACCGGCGGGAACTATGGCTACACCTTC. Translating gives CASTDTGGNYGYTF.

This clone has a single count. This rearrangement joins TRBV10-1 to TRBJ2-1; tentatively, D is TRBD2 (5 bases). CDR3 size: 13 residues. From germline, CDR1 is WNHNN and CDR2 SYGVQD (reference sequence). V lost 8 bases and J 7 bases, leaving 15 bases between the germline ends. The CDR3, as DNA: TGCGCCAGCTGTCTCCGGGAAAAGAATGAGCAGTTCTTC. Translating it yields CASCLREKNEQFF.

This chain connects TRBV5-1 to TRBJ2-3; 11 positions match TRBD2. Germline lookup yields CDR1 SGHRS and CDR2 YFSETQ. Unmatched junction bases numbered 8, after V lost 6 bases and J lost 5 bases. This CDR3 region has 15 residues. In DNA, the CDR3 is TGCGCCAGCACCCCACTAGCGGGAGATAAAGATACGCAGTATTTT. This sequence encodes CASTPLAGDKDTQYF.

This clone was observed a few times. Other DNA sequences in the same sample also yield this CDR3. This chain links TRBV28 with TRBJ1-2, with D hard to call. Per the germline V gene, CDR1 is MDHEN and CDR2 is SYDVKM. Trimming left V 3 bases short and J 5 bases short, with 7 bases between. The length of the CDR3 is 12 residues. Here the CDR3 reads CASSLGGYGYTF. In DNA, the CDR3 is TGTGCCAGCAGTTTGGGCGGGTATGGCTACACCTTC.

The chain carries TRBV4-3 and TRBJ2-3; the D gene is possibly TRBD2 (6 bases). The CDR3 loop spans 19 amino acids. Germline V gene lookup returns CDR1 LGHNA and CDR2 YSLEER. Trimming shortened V by 0 bases and J by 0 bases, and 19 bases separated the two germline ends. The CDR3 region is CASSQDCSLPGASTDTQYF. Here the CDR3 DNA reads TGCGCCAGCAGCCAAGATTGTTCCCTCCCGGGAGCTAGCACAGATACGCAGTATTTT.

As to this clone: Other DNA variants within this sample encode the same CDR3. The chain has TRBV15 and TRBJ2-7, with D perhaps matching TRBD2 (6 bases). The CDR3 has 14 amino acids. Germline V gene lookup returns CDR1 LNHNV and CDR2 YYDKDF (reference sequence). V lost 3 bases, J lost 0 bases, and 9 bases lay in between. CDR3 nucleotide sequence: TGTGCCACCAGCAGGTCCGGGGGCTCCTACGAGCAGTACTTC. It translates to CATSRSGGSYEQYF.

V gene TRBV6-5 combines with J gene TRBJ1-2; 8 bases align to TRBD1. Losses at the gene ends were 10 bases for V and 7 bases for J; bases not matched to a gene: 5. The CDR3 consists of 11 residues. The V gene's germline CDR1 is MNHEY and CDR2 SVGAGI. In DNA, the CDR3 is TGTGCCACCGAAGACAGGGGTGGCTACACCTTC. Its protein product is CATEDRGGYTF.

In the case of this clone: This same CDR3 is encoded by further DNA sequences in the sample. This chain links TRBV27 with TRBJ2-7; no firm D call. The CDR3 contains 15 residues. V lost 6 bases and J 2 bases, leaving 17 bases between the germline ends. CDR1 MNHEY and CDR2 SMNVEV come from the germline V gene (reference sequence). The CDR3, as DNA: TGTGCCAGCAGCCCCGAGAGAGGAAGGGCCTACGAGCAGTACTTC. Translated, it gives CASSPERGRAYEQYF.

This chain connects TRBV5-1 to TRBJ2-3, with 7 positions matching TRBD1. Germline lookup yields CDR1 SGHRS and CDR2 YFSETQ. The CDR3 contains 15 residues. Trimming removed 3 bases from V and 5 bases from J; junction bases left unmatched: 9. The CDR3, as DNA: TGCGCCAGCAGCTCACAGGGGCAGGGGGTAGATACGCAGTATTTT. Translated, it gives CASSSQGQGVDTQYF.

This chain connects TRBV27 to TRBJ2-2; TRBD1 aligns across 10 bases. V was pared by 5 bases and J by 4 bases, with 4 bases of the junction left unmatched. CDR3 length: 15 amino acids. Per germline, CDR1 MNHEY and CDR2 SMNVEV (reference sequence). CDR3 loop: CASSHRDRGTGELFF. Here the CDR3 DNA reads TGTGCCAGCAGTCACCGGGACAGGGGCACCGGGGAGCTGTTTTTT.

The CDR3 DNA reads as TGCGCCAGCATCCCCGCCCCGGGATGGGGTGAGCAGTTCTTC. Protein sequence: CASIPAPGWGEQFF. The chain couples TRBV5-1 to TRBJ2-1, with a possible D match to TRBD2 (5 bases). The CDR3 is 14 residues long. Trimming stripped 6 bases from V and 9 bases from J, with 19 bases between. In germline, CDR1 is SGHRS, CDR2 YFSETQ.

The table lists this clone with a count of one. V and J are TRBV19 and TRBJ2-7; D is uncertain. The CDR3 extends over 12 amino acids. Germline V gene lookup returns CDR1 LNHDA and CDR2 SQIVND (reference sequence). Deletions cut 3 bases from V and 7 bases from J, with 10 bases between. CDR3 sequence reads: CASSISSNEQYF. The CDR3 DNA is TGTGCCAGTAGTATCTCCTCTAATGAGCAGTACTTC.

As regards this clone: Different DNA sequences within this sample yield the same CDR3. The chain joins TRBV15 to TRBJ1-1, with a possible D match to TRBD1 (5 bases). Trimming left V 3 bases short and J 6 bases short, with 11 bases between. The germline CDR1 and CDR2 sequences are LNHNV and YYDKDF (reference sequence). The CDR3 contains 13 residues. In DNA form, the CDR3 reads TGTGCCACCAGCAGGGGGAGAGGGGCTGAAGCTTTCTTT. Its translation is CATSRGRGAEAFF.

The CDR3 nucleotides read TGTGCCAGCAGCCAACGAGGGGAGACCCAGTACTTC. Translating it yields CASSQRGETQYF. This chain connects TRBV14 to TRBJ2-5, with D perhaps matching TRBD2 (5 bases). Germline CDR1 is SGHDN and CDR2 is FVKESK. The CDR3 is made up of 12 amino acids. V lost 2 bases, J lost 5 bases, and 6 bases lay in between.

The rearrangement joins TRBV29-1 to TRBJ2-3, with D perhaps given as TRBD1 or TRBD2 (5 bases each). Trimming removed 7 bases at V and 1 base at J, with 12 bases between. In germline, CDR1 is SQVTM, CDR2 ANQGSEA. There are 13 residues in the CDR3. CDR3 nucleotide sequence: TGCAGCGCCCCGGGACCGGGCACAGATACGCAGTATTTT. It translates to CSAPGPGTDTQYF.